Shown below are 14 T cell receptor beta chains from a single sample sequenced in a study of shared T cell receptors in the human thymus. Only in-frame clones appear in the TCRdb table, and some are missing; sequencing was by immunoSEQ multiplex PCR. The sample has roughly 550,000 clones; about four fifths are singletons. The sample was also reused in another study, on human thymus T cells.

The specimen sequenced was thymocytes. The receptors shown here come from a boy under two years old with a congenital heart defect.

This chain joins TRBV19 and TRBJ2-3, with a weak D call TRBD2 (6 bases). Trimming pared 1 base from V and 0 bases from J, leaving 11 bases between. Per the germline V gene, CDR1 is LNHDA and CDR2 is SQIVND (reference sequence). This CDR3 contains 16 residues. The CDR3 sequence is CASSIAGLFSTDTQYF. The CDR3 nucleotides read TGTGCCAGTAGTATAGCGGGACTCTTCAGCACAGATACGCAGTATTTT.

V gene TRBV2 combines with J gene TRBJ2-7, with D possibly matching TRBD1 (6 bases). V was shortened by 7 bases and J by 4 bases, with 17 bases between the two germline ends. CDR1 and CDR2 from the germline V gene are SNHLY and FYNNEI. The CDR3 is made up of 14 amino acids. DNA for the CDR3: TGTGCCAGCATCGACCGGGACAATTGGTACGAGCAGTACTTC. It codes for CASIDRDNWYEQYF. The variable domain in full, completed from reference TRBV2 and TRBJ2-7, reads EPEVTQTPSHQVTQMGQEVILRCVPISNHLYFYWYRQILGQKVEFLVSFYNNEISEKSEIFDDQFSVERPDGSNFTLKIRSTKLEDSAMYFCASIDRDNWYEQYFGPGTRLTVT.

This clone was seen only a few times. The rearrangement uses TRBV19 and TRBJ1-1; D possibly corresponds to TRBD1 (6 bases). Germline V lookup: CDR1 LNHDA, CDR2 SQIVND (reference sequence). Trimming removed 1 base at V and 4 bases at J, with 13 bases between. The CDR3 totals 15 residues. The chain's CDR3 is CASSIVKGVGTEAFF. The CDR3 DNA sequence: TGTGCCAGTAGTATAGTTAAGGGGGTGGGCACTGAAGCTTTCTTT. Full variable domain (missing parts from reference TRBV19 and TRBJ1-1): DGGITQSPKYLFRKEGQNVTLSCEQNLNHDAMYWYRQDPGQGLRLIYYSQIVNDFQKGDIAEGYSVSREKKESFPLTVTSAQKNPTAFYLCASSIVKGVGTEAFFGQGTRLTVV.

V is TRBV12-2 and J is TRBJ2-7; TRBD2, the table's D call, was not compared with the DNA. TRBV12-2 is a documented pseudogene. CDR3 length equals 12 residues. The DNA of the CDR3 is TGTGCAAGTCGCTTCGGGGGTTACGAGCAGTACTTC. Residues: CASRFGGYEQYF.

The rearrangement joins TRBV6-1 to TRBJ2-1, with TRBD2 as a possible D gene (5 bases). Deletions cut 0 bases from V and 7 bases from J, with 19 bases between. Germline V lookup: CDR1 MNHNS, CDR2 SASEGT. This CDR3 is 17 amino acids long. The DNA of the CDR3 is TGTGCCAGCAGTGAAGCGCTGGCAGCCTCCGAGGGAAATGAGCAGTTCTTC. Encoded protein: CASSEALAASEGNEQFF.

The rearrangement links TRBV25-1 to TRBJ2-2; 8 bases align to TRBD1. With 2 bases clipped from V and 8 bases from J, the junction kept 7 bases outside the gene matches. The CDR3 extends over 15 amino acids. CDR1 is MGHDK, CDR2 SYGVNS, per germline. Here the CDR3 reads CASSEGQGAPGELFF. DNA for the CDR3: TGTGCCAGCAGTGAAGGTCAGGGGGCGCCTGGGGAGCTGTTTTTT.

The genes are TRBV21-1 and TRBJ2-7; the D call of TRBD1 is as the table states it, not checked on the DNA. TRBV21-1 is reported as a pseudogene. CDR3 length equals 16 residues. The chain's CDR3 is CASSSDRDRVTYEQYF. CDR3 in DNA: TGTGCCAGCAGCAGCGACCGGGACAGGGTTACCTACGAGCAGTACTTC.

The chain has TRBV28 and TRBJ2-1; TRBD2 agrees at 7 bases. Germline V gene lookup returns CDR1 MDHEN and CDR2 SYDVKM. The CDR3 totals 15 residues. The trim removed 3 bases at V and 2 bases at J, leaving 4 bases unmatched. CDR3 coding DNA: TGTGCCAGCAGTTTGAACAGCGGGGCCTACAATGAGCAGTTCTTC. It translates to CASSLNSGAYNEQFF.

V usage is TRBV12-5 and J usage is TRBJ1-5, with 9 bases matching TRBD1. CDR3 length: 14 amino acids. V gave up 6 bases and J gave up 3 bases; unmatched junction bases: 3. CDR1 is LGHNT and CDR2 is FRNRAP in the germline V gene. The CDR3 DNA reads as TGTGCTAGTGGGGGGACAGGGTACAATCAGCCCCAGCATTTT. Residues: CASGGTGYNQPQHF.

This sequence joins TRBV4-1 and TRBJ2-5, with 9 bases identical to TRBD2. CDR1 and CDR2 from the germline V gene are MGHRA and YSYEKL. This CDR3 is 15 amino acids long. V dropped 4 bases and J dropped 6; count of bases not matched to a gene: 9. The CDR3 is CASSPTAGGRKTQYF. CDR3 nucleotide sequence: TGCGCCAGCAGCCCGACGGCGGGAGGGAGAAAGACCCAGTACTTC.

CDR3: CASSPSGREGPEQYF. The DNA of the CDR3 is TGCGCCAGCAGCCCCTCGGGTCGGGAGGGCCCCGAGCAGTACTTC. The chain uses TRBV5-1 and TRBJ2-7; 8 positions agree with TRBD2. The CDR3 runs to 15 residues. Germline trimming cut 4 bases from V and 6 bases from J; bases unmatched to any gene: 12. Germline V gives CDR1 SGHRS, CDR2 YFSETQ.

CDR3 residues: CASSLIAGVLQETQYF. The CDR3 DNA reads as TGTGCCAGCAGTTTAATAGCGGGAGTTCTCCAAGAGACCCAGTACTTC. The chain combines TRBV28 with TRBJ2-5; 9 nucleotides line up with TRBD2. V lost 2 bases to trimming and J lost 1 base; unmatched junction nucleotides: 5. The CDR3 length is 16 residues. The germline gives CDR1 MDHEN, CDR2 SYDVKM.

The J gene is TRBJ2-1, the V gene TRBV6-4, with 14 bases fitting TRBD2. The CDR3 spans 14 residues. Germline V lookup: CDR1 MRHNA, CDR2 SNTAGT. The V segment lost 6 bases and the J segment 6 bases; nucleotides outside the gene matches: 1. The CDR3 sequence is CASSGTSGSNEQFF. The CDR3 bases are TGTGCCAGCAGCGGGACTAGCGGGAGCAATGAGCAGTTCTTC.

V usage is TRBV10-1 and J usage is TRBJ2-1, with TRBD2 identical over 14 bases. Trimming took 6 bases from V and 10 from J; bases not matched to a gene: 8. This CDR3 has 15 amino acids. Germline lookup yields CDR1 WNHNN and CDR2 SYGVQD (reference sequence). The CDR3 nucleotides are TGCGCCAGCAGCCCGGGACTAGCGGGAGAGGGGGAGCAGTTCTTC. Amino acid sequence: CASSPGLAGEGEQFF.